This T cell receptor beta chain was profiled in a study of technical replicates of blood from a handful of donors. V trimming: 4 bases; J trimming: 5 bases; junction bases outside the gene matches: 6. CDR3 length equals 14 residues. In germline, CDR1 is SGHRS, CDR2 YFSETQ. Generated by immunoSEQ multiplex PCR, the TCRdb table keeps only in-frame clones and is missing some. The repertoire holds roughly 82,000 clones, with 75% to 95% as singletons. Sample: T cells isolated from PBMCs. The TCR originated in a human donor in good health. The rearrangement uses TRBV5-1 and TRBJ2-1; 7 bases align to TRBD2. DNA of the CDR3: TGCGCCAGCAGCCAGGGCGGGGGTGACAATGAGCAGTTCTTC. Translation: CASSQGGGDNEQFF.